This T cell receptor beta chain stems from a study of shared clonotypes between healthy human individuals. Whole-study results and caveats: Naive subsets usually exceeded memory subsets in estimated richness.

CDR1 is MNHEY, CDR2 SMNVEV, per germline (reference sequence). The CDR3 spans 14 residues. Germline trimming cut 5 bases from V and 5 bases from J; bases unmatched to any gene: 6. Comment on this clone: Its antigen is not identified. Other nucleotide sequences from this sample produce the same CDR3.

Naive CD8 cells comprised CD45RO-negative, CCR7-positively selected cells, excluding terminally differentiated effector memory CD45RA+ cells. Everyone who donated was a Caucasian adult who lived in Nashville, Tennessee. Data came from immunoSEQ multiplex PCR; TCRdb stores just in-frame clones and leaves some out. The table shows 450,000 to 700,000 clones, with around 95% occurring only once. This sequence originates from a woman younger than 45 in good health. The chain employs TRBV27 and TRBJ1-1, with 9 bases matching TRBD1. The sequenced sample was naive CD8+ T cells sorted from blood. The CDR3 is CASSIRQGGTEAFF. Written as DNA, the CDR3 is TGTGCCAGCAGTATCCGACAGGGGGGTACTGAAGCTTTCTTT.